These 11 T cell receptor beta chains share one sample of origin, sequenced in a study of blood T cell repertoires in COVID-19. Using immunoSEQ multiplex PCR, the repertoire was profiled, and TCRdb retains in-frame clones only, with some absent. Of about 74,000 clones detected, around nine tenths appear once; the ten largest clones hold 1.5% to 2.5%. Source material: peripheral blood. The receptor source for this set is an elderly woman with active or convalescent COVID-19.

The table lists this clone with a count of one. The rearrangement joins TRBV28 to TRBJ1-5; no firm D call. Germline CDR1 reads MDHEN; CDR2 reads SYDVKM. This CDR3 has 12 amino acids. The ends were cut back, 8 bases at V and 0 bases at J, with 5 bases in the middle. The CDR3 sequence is CASHSSNQPQHF. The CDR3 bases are TGTGCCAGCCACAGTAGCAATCAGCCCCAGCATTTT.

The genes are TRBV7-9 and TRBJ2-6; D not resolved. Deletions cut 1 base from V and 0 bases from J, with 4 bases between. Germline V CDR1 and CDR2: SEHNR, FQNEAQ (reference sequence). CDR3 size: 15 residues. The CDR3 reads CASSLGLSGANVLTF. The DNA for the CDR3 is TGTGCCAGCAGCTTAGGACTCTCTGGGGCCAACGTCCTGACTTTC. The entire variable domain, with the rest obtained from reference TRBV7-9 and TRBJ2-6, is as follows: DTGVSQNPRHKITKRGQNVTFRCDPISEHNRLYWYRQTLGQGPEFLTYFQNEAQLEKSRLLSDRFSAERPKGSFSTLEIQRTEQGDSAMYLCASSLGLSGANVLTFGAGSRLTVL.

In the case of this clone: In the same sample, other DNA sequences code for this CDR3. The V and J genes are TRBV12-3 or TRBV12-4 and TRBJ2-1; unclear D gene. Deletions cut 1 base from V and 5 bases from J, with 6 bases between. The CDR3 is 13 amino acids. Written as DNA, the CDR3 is TGTGCCAGCAGTTTAGGGCAGAACAATGAGCAGTTCTTC. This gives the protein CASSLGQNNEQFF.

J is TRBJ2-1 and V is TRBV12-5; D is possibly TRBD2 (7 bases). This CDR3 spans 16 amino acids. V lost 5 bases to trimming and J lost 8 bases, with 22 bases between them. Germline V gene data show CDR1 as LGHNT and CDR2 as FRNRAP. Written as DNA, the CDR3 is TGTGCTAGTGGTCTCCCCGGGCGGGGGCCGGGGGATGAGCAGTTCTTC. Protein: CASGLPGRGPGDEQFF. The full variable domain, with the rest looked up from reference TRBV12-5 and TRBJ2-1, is DARVTQTPRHKVTEMGQEVTMRCQPILGHNTVFWYRQTMMQGLELLAYFRNRAPLDDSGMPKDRFSAEMPDATLATLKIQPSEPRDSAVYFCASGLPGRGPGDEQFFGPGTRLTVL.

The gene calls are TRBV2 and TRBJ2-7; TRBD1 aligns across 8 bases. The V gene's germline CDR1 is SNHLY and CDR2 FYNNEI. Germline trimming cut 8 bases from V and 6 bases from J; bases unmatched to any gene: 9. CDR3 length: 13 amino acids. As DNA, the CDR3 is TGTGCCAGCGCGGGGACAGGAGAAAGCGAGCAGTACTTC. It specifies CASAGTGESEQYF.

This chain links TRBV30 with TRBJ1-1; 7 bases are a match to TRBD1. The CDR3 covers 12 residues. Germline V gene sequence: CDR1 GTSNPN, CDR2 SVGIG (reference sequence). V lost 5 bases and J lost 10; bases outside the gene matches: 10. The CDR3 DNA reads TGTGCCTGGTCTAGACAGGGTACCTCAGCTTTCTTT. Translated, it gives CAWSRQGTSAFF. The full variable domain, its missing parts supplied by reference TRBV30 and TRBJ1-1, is SQTIHQWPATLVQPVGSPLSLECTVEGTSNPNLYWYRQAAGRGLQLLFYSVGIGQISSEVPQNLSASRPQDRQFILSSKKLLLSDSGFYLCAWSRQGTSAFFGQGTRLTVV.

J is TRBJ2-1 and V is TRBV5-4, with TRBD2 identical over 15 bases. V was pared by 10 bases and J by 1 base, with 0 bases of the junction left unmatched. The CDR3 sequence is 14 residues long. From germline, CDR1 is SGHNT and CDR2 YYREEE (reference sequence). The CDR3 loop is CAGTSGGSYNEQFF. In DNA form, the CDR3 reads TGTGCCGGGACTAGCGGGGGGTCCTACAATGAGCAGTTCTTC.

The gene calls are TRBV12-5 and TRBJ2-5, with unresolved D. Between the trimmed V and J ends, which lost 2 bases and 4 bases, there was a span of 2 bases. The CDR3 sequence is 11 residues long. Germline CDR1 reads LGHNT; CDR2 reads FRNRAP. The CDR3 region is CASGLLETQYF. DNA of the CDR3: TGTGCTAGTGGTTTGCTAGAGACCCAGTACTTC.

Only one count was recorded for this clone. This CDR3 reads CASSQARDRGRFYGYTF. CDR3 DNA sequence: TGTGCCAGCAGCCAAGCTCGAGACAGGGGGCGGTTCTATGGCTACACCTTC. The chain combines TRBV3-1 (or the pseudogene TRBV3-2) with TRBJ1-2, with 10 positions matching TRBD1. J was trimmed by 4 bases and V by 1 base; bases with no gene match: 9. Germline CDR1 LGHDT, CDR2 YNNKEL (reference sequence). The CDR3 length is 17 residues.

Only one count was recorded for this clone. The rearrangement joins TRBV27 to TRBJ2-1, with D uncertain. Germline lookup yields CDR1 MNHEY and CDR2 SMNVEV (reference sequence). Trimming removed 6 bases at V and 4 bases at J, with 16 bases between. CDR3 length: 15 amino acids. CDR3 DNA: TGTGCCAGCAGCCGAATAGCAGAACTGTACAATGAGCAGTTCTTC. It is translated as CASSRIAELYNEQFF.

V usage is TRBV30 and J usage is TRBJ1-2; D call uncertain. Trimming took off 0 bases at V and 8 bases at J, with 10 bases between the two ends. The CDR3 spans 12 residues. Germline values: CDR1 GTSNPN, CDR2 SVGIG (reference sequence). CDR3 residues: CAWSVQSGGYTF. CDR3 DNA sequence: TGTGCCTGGAGTGTACAGTCGGGGGGCTACACCTTC.